Given below is one T cell receptor beta chain in context. The target antigen is unknown. There are 14 residues in the CDR3. Trimming cost V 5 bases and J 6 bases; bases outside gene matches: 8. From germline, CDR1 is SGHTA and CDR2 FQGNSA. These data come from a study of response to subunit inactivated influenza vaccine. TCRdb reanalysed the RT-PCR reads using MiXCR and keeps one entry per CDR3 protein. Altogether fewer than 400,000 distinct CDR3 sequences are present, 21% being singletons, with the ten largest covering roughly 10%. Study outcomes and limitations: Authors suggested each seasonal influenza vaccination recruits few new T cells.

The sequence was obtained from a man between 50 and 75 years old who received an inactivated influenza vaccine. The sequences come from PBMCs from blood, collected approximately 22 months after vaccination. The chain uses TRBV7-2 and TRBJ2-7, with 9 nucleotides matching TRBD1. The CDR3 region is CASSPPGTGFEQYF. CDR3 sequence (DNA): TGTGCCAGCAGCCCTCCCGGGACAGGGTTCGAGCAGTACTTC.